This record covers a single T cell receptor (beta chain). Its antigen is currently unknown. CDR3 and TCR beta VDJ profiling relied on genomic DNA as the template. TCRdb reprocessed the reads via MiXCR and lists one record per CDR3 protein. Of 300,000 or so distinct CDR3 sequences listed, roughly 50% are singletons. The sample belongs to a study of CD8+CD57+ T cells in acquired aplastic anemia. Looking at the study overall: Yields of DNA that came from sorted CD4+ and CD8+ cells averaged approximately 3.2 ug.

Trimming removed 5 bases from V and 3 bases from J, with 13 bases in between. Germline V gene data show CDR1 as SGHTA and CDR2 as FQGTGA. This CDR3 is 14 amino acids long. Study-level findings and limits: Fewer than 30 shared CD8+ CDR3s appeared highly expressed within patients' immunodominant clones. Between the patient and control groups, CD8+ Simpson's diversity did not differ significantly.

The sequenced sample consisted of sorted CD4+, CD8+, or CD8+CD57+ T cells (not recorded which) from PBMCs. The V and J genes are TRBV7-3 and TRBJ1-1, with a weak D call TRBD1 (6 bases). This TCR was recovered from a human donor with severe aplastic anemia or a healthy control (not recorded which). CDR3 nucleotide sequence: TGTGCCAGCAGCACCAGGGGATCGGACACTGAAGCTTTCTTT. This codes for CASSTRGSDTEAFF.